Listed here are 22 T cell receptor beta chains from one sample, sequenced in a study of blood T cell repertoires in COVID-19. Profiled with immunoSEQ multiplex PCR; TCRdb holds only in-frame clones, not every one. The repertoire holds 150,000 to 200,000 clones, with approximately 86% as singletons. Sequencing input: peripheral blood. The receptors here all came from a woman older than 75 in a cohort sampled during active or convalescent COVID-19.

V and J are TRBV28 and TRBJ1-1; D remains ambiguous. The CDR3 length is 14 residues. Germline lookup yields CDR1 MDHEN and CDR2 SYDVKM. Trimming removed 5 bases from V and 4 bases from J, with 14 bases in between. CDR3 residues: CASSVSPASTEAFF. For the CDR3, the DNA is TGTGCCAGCAGTGTCTCCCCAGCTAGCACTGAAGCTTTCTTT.

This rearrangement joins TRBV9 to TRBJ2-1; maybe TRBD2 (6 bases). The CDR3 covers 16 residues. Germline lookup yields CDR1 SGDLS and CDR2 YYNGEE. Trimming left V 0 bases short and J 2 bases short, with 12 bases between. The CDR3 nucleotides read TGTGCCAGCAGCGTAGCTTTCGGGGGAACCTACAATGAGCAGTTCTTC. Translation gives CASSVAFGGTYNEQFF.

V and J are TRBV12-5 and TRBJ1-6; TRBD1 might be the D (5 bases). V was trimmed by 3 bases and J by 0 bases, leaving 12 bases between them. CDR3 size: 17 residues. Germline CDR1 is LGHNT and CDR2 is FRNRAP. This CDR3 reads CASGLMTASSYNSPLHF. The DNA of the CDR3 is TGTGCTAGTGGTTTAATGACAGCTAGCTCCTATAATTCACCCCTCCACTTT.

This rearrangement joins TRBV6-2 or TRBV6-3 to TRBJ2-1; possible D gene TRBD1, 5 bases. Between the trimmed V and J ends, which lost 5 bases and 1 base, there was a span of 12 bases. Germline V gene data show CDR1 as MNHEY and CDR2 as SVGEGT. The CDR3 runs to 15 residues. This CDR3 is CASSRDSVSYNEQFF. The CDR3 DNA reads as TGTGCCAGCAGTCGCGACAGTGTTTCCTACAATGAGCAGTTCTTC.

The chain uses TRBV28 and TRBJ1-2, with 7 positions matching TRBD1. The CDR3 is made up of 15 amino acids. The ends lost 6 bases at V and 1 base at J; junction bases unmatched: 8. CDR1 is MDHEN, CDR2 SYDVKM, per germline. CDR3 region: CASRIRDRVNYGYTF. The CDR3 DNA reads TGTGCCAGCAGGATAAGGGACAGAGTTAACTATGGCTACACCTTC.

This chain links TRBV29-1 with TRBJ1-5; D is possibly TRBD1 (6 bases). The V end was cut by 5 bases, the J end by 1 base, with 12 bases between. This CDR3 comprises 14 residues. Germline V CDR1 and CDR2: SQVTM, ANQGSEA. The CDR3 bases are TGCAGCGTTTCAGGGGCTAGGAGCAATCAGCCCCAGCATTTT. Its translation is CSVSGARSNQPQHF.

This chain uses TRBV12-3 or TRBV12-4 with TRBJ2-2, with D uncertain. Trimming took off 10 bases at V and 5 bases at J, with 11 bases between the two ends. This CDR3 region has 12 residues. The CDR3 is CATPKQTGELFF. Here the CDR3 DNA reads TGTGCCACCCCCAAACAAACCGGGGAGCTGTTTTTT.

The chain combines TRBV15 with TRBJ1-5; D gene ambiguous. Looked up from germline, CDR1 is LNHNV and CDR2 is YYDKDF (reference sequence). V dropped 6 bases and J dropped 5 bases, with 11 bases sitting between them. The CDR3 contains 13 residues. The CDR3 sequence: CATRNTPHQPQHF. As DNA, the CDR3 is TGTGCCACCAGGAATACACCTCATCAGCCCCAGCATTTT.

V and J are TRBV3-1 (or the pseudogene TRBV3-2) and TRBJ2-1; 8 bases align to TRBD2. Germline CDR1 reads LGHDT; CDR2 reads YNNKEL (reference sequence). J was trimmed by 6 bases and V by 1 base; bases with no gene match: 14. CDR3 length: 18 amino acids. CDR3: CASSQVLAERTPSNEQFF. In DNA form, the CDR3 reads TGTGCCAGCAGCCAAGTACTAGCGGAGCGTACCCCCAGCAATGAGCAGTTCTTC.

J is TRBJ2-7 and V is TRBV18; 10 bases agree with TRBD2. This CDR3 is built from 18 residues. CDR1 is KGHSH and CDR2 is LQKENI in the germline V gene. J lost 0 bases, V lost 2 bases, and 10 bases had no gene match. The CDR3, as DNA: TGTGCCAGCTCACCAATTACGCAAGCGGGGGGGAGCTCCTACGAGCAGTACTTC. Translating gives CASSPITQAGGSSYEQYF. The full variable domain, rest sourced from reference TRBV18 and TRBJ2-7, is NAGVMQNPRHLVRRRGQEARLRCSPMKGHSHVYWYRQLPEEGLKFMVYLQKENIIDESGMPKERFSAEFPKEGPSILRIQQVVRGDSAAYFCASSPITQAGGSSYEQYFGPGTRLTVT.

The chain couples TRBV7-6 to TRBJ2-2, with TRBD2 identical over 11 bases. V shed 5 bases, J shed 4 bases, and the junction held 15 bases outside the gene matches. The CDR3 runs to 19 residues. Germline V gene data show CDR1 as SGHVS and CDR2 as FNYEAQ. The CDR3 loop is CASSGPRGRLAGGTGELFF. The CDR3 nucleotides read TGTGCCAGCAGCGGTCCAAGGGGACGGCTAGCGGGGGGCACCGGGGAGCTGTTTTTT.

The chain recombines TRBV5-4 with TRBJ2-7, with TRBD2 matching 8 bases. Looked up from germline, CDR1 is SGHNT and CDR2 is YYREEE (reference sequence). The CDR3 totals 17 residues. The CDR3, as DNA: TGTACCAGCAGCTCCCGGGGTAGCGGGGAAGGGTTAGGCGAGCAGTACGTC. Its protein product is CTSSSRGSGEGLGEQYV.

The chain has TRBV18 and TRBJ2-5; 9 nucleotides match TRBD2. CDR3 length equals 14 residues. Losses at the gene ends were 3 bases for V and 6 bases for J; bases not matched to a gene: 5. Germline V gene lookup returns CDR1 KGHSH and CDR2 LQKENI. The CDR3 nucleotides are TGTGCCAGCTCACCTAGCGGGAGTAAACAGACCCAGTACTTC. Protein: CASSPSGSKQTQYF.

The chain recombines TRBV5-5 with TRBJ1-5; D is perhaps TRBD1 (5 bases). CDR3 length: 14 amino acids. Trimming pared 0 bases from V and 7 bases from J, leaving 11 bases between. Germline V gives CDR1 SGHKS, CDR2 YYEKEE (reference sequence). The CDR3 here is CASSLDGGGQPQHF. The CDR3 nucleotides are TGTGCCAGCAGCTTGGATGGGGGAGGACAGCCCCAGCATTTT.

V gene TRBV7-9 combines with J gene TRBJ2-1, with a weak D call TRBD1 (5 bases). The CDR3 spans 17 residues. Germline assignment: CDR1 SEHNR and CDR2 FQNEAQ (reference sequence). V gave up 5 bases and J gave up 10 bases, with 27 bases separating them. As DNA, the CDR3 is TGTGCCAGCAGCCTCTTCATGAGGCAGGGCGCAGGGCGAGAGCAGTTCTTC. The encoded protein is CASSLFMRQGAGREQFF.

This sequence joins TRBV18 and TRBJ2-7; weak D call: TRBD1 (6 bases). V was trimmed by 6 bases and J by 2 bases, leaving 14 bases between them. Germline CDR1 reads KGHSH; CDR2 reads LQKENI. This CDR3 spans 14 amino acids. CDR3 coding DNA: TGTGCCAGCTCCTGGCAGGGGCAAACCTACGAGCAGTACTTC. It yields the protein CASSWQGQTYEQYF.

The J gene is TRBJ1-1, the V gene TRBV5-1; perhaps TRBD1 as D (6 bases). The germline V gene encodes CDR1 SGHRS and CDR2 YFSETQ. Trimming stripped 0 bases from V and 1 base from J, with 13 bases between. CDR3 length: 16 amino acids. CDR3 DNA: TGCGCCAGCAGCTTGGGACAGGTGATTTGGAACACTGAAGCTTTCTTT. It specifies CASSLGQVIWNTEAFF.

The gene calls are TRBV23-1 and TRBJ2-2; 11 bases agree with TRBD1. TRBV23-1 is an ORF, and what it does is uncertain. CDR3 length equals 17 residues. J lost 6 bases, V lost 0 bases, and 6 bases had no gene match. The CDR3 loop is CASSQSSGQGGPGELFF. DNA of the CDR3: TGCGCCAGCAGTCAATCCTCGGGACAGGGGGGACCCGGGGAGCTGTTTTTT.

In DNA, the CDR3 is TGTGCCAGTAGTATGTGGCCCAGCGGGGGGGCCTGGGAGCTGTTTTTT. It codes for CASSMWPSGGAWELFF. J is TRBJ2-2 and V is TRBV19, with 10 bases fitting TRBD2. The CDR3 loop spans 16 amino acids. Germline V gene sequence: CDR1 LNHDA, CDR2 SQIVND (reference sequence). Trimming at V came to 3 bases and at J to 9 bases, leaving 10 bases not matched to a gene.

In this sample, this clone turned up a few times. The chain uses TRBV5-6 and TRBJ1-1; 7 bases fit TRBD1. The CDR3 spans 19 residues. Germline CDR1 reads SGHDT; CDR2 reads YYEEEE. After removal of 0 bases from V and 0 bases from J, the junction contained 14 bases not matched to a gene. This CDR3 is CASSLEGAGTYLMNTEAFF. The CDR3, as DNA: TGTGCCAGCAGCTTGGAGGGGGCCGGGACATATCTCATGAACACTGAAGCTTTCTTT.

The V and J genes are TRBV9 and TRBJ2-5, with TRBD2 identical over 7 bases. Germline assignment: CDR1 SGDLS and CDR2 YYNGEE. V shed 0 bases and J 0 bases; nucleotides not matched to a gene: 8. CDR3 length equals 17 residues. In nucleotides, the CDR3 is TGTGCCAGCAGCGTAGGAGGAGCGGGGAAGTACCAAGAGACCCAGTACTTC. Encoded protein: CASSVGGAGKYQETQYF. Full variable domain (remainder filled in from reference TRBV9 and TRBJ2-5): DSGVTQTPKHLITATGQRVTLRCSPRSGDLSVYWYQQSLDQGLQFLIQYYNGEERAKGNILERFSAQQFPDLHSELNLSSLELGDSALYFCASSVGGAGKYQETQYFGPGTRLLVL.

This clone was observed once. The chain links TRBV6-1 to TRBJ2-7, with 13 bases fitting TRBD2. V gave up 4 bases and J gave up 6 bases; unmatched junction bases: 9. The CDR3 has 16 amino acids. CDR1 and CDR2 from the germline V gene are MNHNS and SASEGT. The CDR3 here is CASSAVLAGGRGEQYV. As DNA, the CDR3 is TGTGCCAGCAGTGCCGTACTAGCGGGAGGGAGAGGCGAGCAGTACGTC.